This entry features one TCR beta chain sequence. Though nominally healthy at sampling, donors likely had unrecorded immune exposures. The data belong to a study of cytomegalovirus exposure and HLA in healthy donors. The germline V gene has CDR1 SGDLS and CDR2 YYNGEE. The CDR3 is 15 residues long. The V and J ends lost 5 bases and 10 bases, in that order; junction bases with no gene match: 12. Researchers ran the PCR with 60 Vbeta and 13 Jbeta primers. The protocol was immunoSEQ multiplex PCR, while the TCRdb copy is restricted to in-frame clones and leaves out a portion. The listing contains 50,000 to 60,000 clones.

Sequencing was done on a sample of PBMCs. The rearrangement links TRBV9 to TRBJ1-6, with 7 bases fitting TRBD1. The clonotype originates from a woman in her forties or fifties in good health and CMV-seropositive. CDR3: CASSESTGFVSPLHF. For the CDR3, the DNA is TGTGCCAGCAGTGAATCGACAGGGTTCGTGTCACCCCTCCACTTT.